This T cell receptor beta chain is drawn from a study of tumor-infiltrating lymphocytes in localized non-small cell lung cancer (dated by TCRdb to the early 2020s). Study-level background: Several histologies were represented in the cohort, which also included both smokers and never-smokers as well as patients whose samples were collected after neoadjuvant chemotherapy. Resected tumor tissue and uninvolved lung tissue described as non-adjacent to the tumor were contributed by each patient, with both tissues obtained from the same patient. TCR sequencing was one of several integrated assays, alongside flow cytometry, multiplex immunofluorescence, RNA-seq, exome sequencing and proteomics, applied to the same patients. In total, the ICON cohort consisted of over a hundred surgical patients with localized non-small cell lung cancer who had their tumors resected. The paired tumor versus uninvolved lung comparison of immunoSEQ T-cell fraction included a few dozen patients. What the study reported, not specific to this receptor: TCRbeta sequencing supported higher T cell infiltration in tumors than in uninvolved lung tissue, consistent with immunofluorescence CD3 counts. Recurrence-free survival showed no association with tumor T-cell fraction from TCR sequencing (p = 0.61). Different pieces of the same tissue were used for different assays, so technical variation could not be separated from intratumor heterogeneity. No difference in TCR-derived T-cell fraction was observed between the flow cytometry-defined immunotypes IM1 (good prognosis) and IM2 (poor prognosis). Assay coverage differed among patients according to how much tissue was available, so only a subset of the cohort had TCR sequencing.

Patient enrollment in ICON started in early 2016, and the final patient was enrolled in 2018. A subcohort of some 80 patients provided fresh tumor and matched uninvolved tissue for in-depth immune analyses, with TCR sequencing among those analyses. TCR sequencing was performed on DNA isolated from bulk tissue, without cell sorting. The T-cell fraction in tumor and uninvolved lung tissue was obtained from TCR sequencing using the immunoSEQ assay. From the authors' description of their analysis: For survival analysis, patients were split into high (upper tertile) and low (lower two tertiles) T-cell fraction groups and compared by log-rank test. A signed-rank test was used to test paired tumor versus uninvolved lung differences in T-cell fraction. TCRdb took over this immuneACCESS table, retaining in-frame rearrangements with V and J assigned. Such tables are incomplete; in checked studies, under half of the missing clones stem from an unresolved V gene, and the remainder is unexplained. The DNA gave D and trimming, while V, J and clone size come from that table. The sample includes 9,500 to 10,000 clones, with roughly 71% observed a single time. Around 21% of the sample is taken by the ten largest.

The table lists this clone with a few counts. It has no known antigen specificity. No base quality values were provided; no much bigger clone lies one nucleotide off. The CDR3, cysteine through phenylalanine, is 15 amino acids long. The CDR3 DNA has 45 bases and is translated from base 1. Material for sequencing was lung tumor tissue. The source of this sequence is a human donor with non-small cell lung cancer. The V and J genes are TRBV21-1 and TRBJ1-3. TRBV21-1 is marked as a pseudogene. This receptor carries the CDR3 CASSTPSGPRTTIYF. The bases are TGTGCCAGCAGCACCCCTAGCGGCCCTCGGACTACCATATATTTT.